This T cell receptor beta chain was observed in a study of T cell repertoires in cytomegalovirus infection (dated by TCRdb to 2018 to 2020). Regarding the study in general: Donor HLA type was relevant to the analysis, because carriage of CMV infection together with the matching HLA type was indicated by public TCR beta signatures. Overall study outcomes, separate from this receptor: Cumulative frequency of public TCR beta family members discriminated carriers of CMV infection plus the relevant HLA type in this cohort and an independent approximately 360-donor cohort. The ex vivo response was dominated by HLA-C-restricted CMV-specific TCR beta clonotypes, which also provided the single most frequent clonotype in two of eight donors.

The sequencing machine was an Illumina HiSeq 1500. Using fastp trimming at Q25 and MiXCR clonotype assembly, TCRdb reanalyzed the public sequencing data and kept in-frame beta chains. Every entry covers one CDR3 protein and lists the most common genes and DNA from its rows. The sample includes about 740,000 distinct CDR3 sequences, with roughly a third observed a single time. Clones ranked in the top ten supply 2.5% to 3.5% of the sample. Regarding this clonotype: What this receptor recognizes is not known. There are no base qualities to consult, and no much larger clone falls within one base.

The V end loses 1 base and the J end loses 8 bases, and a stretch of 18 bases separates them. CDR1 is given as SGHAT and CDR2 as FQNNGV, both from the germline V gene. The CDR3 covers 16 residues, taking in both the cysteine and the phenylalanine. Kept here is only the CDR3 DNA, which spans 48 bases and is read in frame from base 1. The TCR was taken from a human donor in good health (CMV status not recorded). Some clones in this sample may be carry-over from other donors' samples. The chain uses TRBV11-2 and TRBJ2-1; the D gene is not confidently resolved. Sequenced: PBMCs. The DNA reads TGTGCCAGCAGCTTAGTGAGCTACGGTCTTTTTGATGAGCAGTTCTTC. It translates as CASSLVSYGLFDEQFF.